A selection of T cell receptor beta chains follows, all from one sample in a study of blood T cell repertoires in COVID-19. Some clones are missing from TCRdb's copy, which holds only in-frame ones; the method was immunoSEQ multiplex PCR. This table has 170,000 or so clones, over 75% appearing once. Sequenced material: peripheral blood. The receptor set was obtained from a woman aged 70-85 years with acute or convalescent COVID-19. Both conserved end residues are part of each CDR3. Fields, in order: D gene, J gene, clone size, CDR3 length, V gene, CDR3 protein, CDR3 DNA. D genes are given only for firm matches. Where a row states a size, it is once, few, many or the class of an expanded clone; other rows omit it.

>.|TRBJ1-1|.|16|TRBV19
CASSRGDTEPNTEAFF
TGTGCCAGTAGTCGTGGGGACACAGAGCCGAACACTGAAGCTTTCTTT
>TRBD1|TRBJ1-4|.|15|TRBV5-1
CASSLSRDRTEKLFF
TGCGCCAGCAGCCTCTCCCGGGACAGGACTGAAAAACTGTTTTTT
>.|TRBJ2-3|.|16|TRBV3-1/TRBV3-2
CASSQELSTSTDTQYF
TGTGCCAGCAGCCAAGAGTTGTCAACTAGCACAGATACGCAGTATTTT
>.|TRBJ1-4|.|16|TRBV2
CASRRYGGNRAEKLFF
TGTGCCAGCCGACGATATGGGGGAAACAGGGCTGAAAAACTGTTTTTT
>.|TRBJ2-5|.|12|TRBV2
CASSPGSETQYF
TGTGCCAGCAGTCCAGGGTCAGAGACCCAGTACTTC
>.|TRBJ2-7|.|15|TRBV6-1
CASSEAYVGGREQYF
TGTGCCAGCAGTGAAGCCTACGTCGGGGGGCGCGAGCAGTACTTC
>TRBD1|TRBJ2-2|.|19|TRBV27
CASSPRGRTGGVNTGELFF
TGTGCCAGCAGCCCGAGGGGACGGACAGGGGGCGTCAACACCGGGGAGCTGTTTTTT
>.|TRBJ2-1|.|14|TRBV5-1
CASSLASRDNEQFF
TGCGCCAGCAGCTTGGCTAGCAGAGACAATGAGCAGTTCTTC
>.|TRBJ2-1|.|15|TRBV19
CASSIAAGAFGEQFF
TGTGCCAGTAGTATAGCGGCGGGGGCATTTGGAGAGCAGTTCTTC
>TRBD1|TRBJ2-3|.|17|TRBV5-4
CASSSDGTGAGSDTQYF
TGTGCCAGCAGCTCGGACGGGACAGGGGCAGGCTCAGATACGCAGTATTTT
>.|TRBJ1-2|.|14|TRBV19
CAAGSRGTIYGYTF
TGTGCCGCCGGTTCGCGGGGGACGATCTATGGCTACACCTTC
>.|TRBJ2-5|.|14|TRBV7-2
CASSLNVNGETQYF
TGTGCCAGCAGCTTAAACGTAAACGGAGAGACCCAGTACTTC
>TRBD2|TRBJ2-2|few|18|TRBV9
CASSVLGGTSGNTGELFF
TGTGCCAGCAGCGTATTGGGGGGGACTAGCGGCAACACCGGGGAGCTGTTTTTT
>TRBD2|TRBJ2-1|few|13|TRBV7-3
CASSLTTGTRIFF
TGTGCCAGCAGCCTAACAACCGGGACTAGGATTTTCTTC
>TRBD2|TRBJ2-1|.|15|TRBV2
CASSENSGRVYEQFF
TGTGCCAGCAGTGAAAACAGCGGGAGGGTTTATGAGCAGTTCTTC
>.|TRBJ1-3|once|18|TRBV3-1/TRBV3-2
CASSQDGAGVTSGNTIYF
TGTGCCAGCAGCCAAGATGGGGCAGGGGTAACGTCTGGAAACACCATATATTTT
>TRBD2|TRBJ2-1|.|15|TRBV27
CASSPGTSVFNEQFF
TGTGCCAGCAGTCCGGGGACTAGCGTTTTCAATGAGCAGTTCTTC
>TRBD1|TRBJ2-3|.|16|TRBV7-8
CASSGQVEESTDTQYF
TGTGCCAGCAGCGGACAGGTGGAAGAAAGCACAGATACGCAGTATTTT
>.|TRBJ1-6|.|15|TRBV2
CASSEIRGSGSPLHF
TGTGCCAGCAGTGAGATCCGAGGGTCTGGTTCACCCCTCCACTTT
>.|TRBJ2-1|.|16|TRBV5-1
CASGVSPLGHFNEQFF
TGCGCCAGCGGGGTCTCCCCTCTGGGGCACTTCAATGAGCAGTTCTTC
>TRBD2|TRBJ2-3|.|13|TRBV24-1
CATSEAGGTAQYF
TGTGCCACCAGTGAAGCGGGAGGTACTGCGCAGTATTTT
>TRBD1|TRBJ2-7|.|15|TRBV11-3
CASSLGTAATYEQYF
TGTGCCAGCAGCTTGGGGACAGCCGCAACCTACGAGCAGTACTTC
>.|TRBJ2-1|.|17|TRBV10-3
CAISRPNRDSSYNEQFF
TGTGCCATCAGCCGCCCCAACCGGGACTCCTCCTACAATGAGCAGTTCTTC
>.|TRBJ1-2|.|15|TRBV30
CAWYGGERFNYGYTF
TGTGCCTGGTATGGGGGGGAGCGGTTTAACTATGGCTACACCTTC
>.|TRBJ2-7|few|11|TRBV20-1
CSAGADWEQYF
TGCAGTGCAGGGGCCGACTGGGAGCAGTACTTC
>.|TRBJ1-1|few|16|TRBV19
CASSMGSSFMNTEAFF
TGTGCCAGTAGTATGGGGAGTTCCTTTATGAACACTGAAGCTTTCTTT